This TCR beta chain was obtained from a study of human CD4 T cells and Enterobacteriaceae. Sequencing was performed with immunoSEQ multiplex PCR; in TCRdb, only in-frame clones are kept and a portion is missing. The table lists tens of thousands of clones, almost 85% of them singletons. As regards this clone: Its cognate antigen is unknown.

Study-level points and caveats: Matching to same-donor CFSE-low cultures alone inferred ex vivo clonotype reactivity. Broadly cross-reactive clonotypes: about 60% of the 19 ranked in the top 5%.

All CD4+ cells other than CD45RA+CCR7+CD95- naive cells were sorted as memory, over 98% pure. CD4+ T cells and monocytes were enriched with CD4 and CD14 microbeads. This TCR was recovered from a human donor in good health. What was sequenced was memory CD4+ T cells from blood.

This CDR3 reads CASSASEGAIGNTIYF. The CDR3 coding sequence is TGTGCCAGCAGTGCCTCGGAGGGGGCAATTGGAAACACCATATATTTT. The rearrangement uses TRBV28 and TRBJ1-3, with TRBD1 matching 7 bases. Trimming took 5 bases from V and 3 from J; bases not matched to a gene: 10. The CDR3 is 16 amino acids. In germline, CDR1 is MDHEN, CDR2 SYDVKM.